This is a list of T cell receptor beta chains from one sample in a study of T-cell reconstitution after alpha-beta-depleted transplantation in children. TCRdb re-called the PCR reads with MiXCR, one entry per CDR3 protein. In the table there are 300,000 to 400,000 distinct CDR3 sequences, roughly 15% of which are singletons. Sequences were derived from PBMCs, mostly from graft donor cells, sampled 360 days after TCRalphabeta/CD19-depleted stem cell transplant. These receptors came from a male patient aged 2-9 years who had a stem cell transplant for acute lymphoblastic leukemia, so the T cells may come from the graft donor. Both conserved end residues are part of each CDR3. A D gene is named only where the DNA matches it firmly. For some rows the clone size is stated as once, few or many, or as a class when expanded; others skip it.

d_gene	j_gene	v_gene	abundance	CDR3aa	CDR3nt
-	TRBJ2-1	TRBV5-4	-	CASSSGTGSSYNEQFF	TGTGCCAGCAGCTCGGGGACTGGGAGCTCCTACAATGAGCAGTTCTTC
-	TRBJ1-6	TRBV28	few	CASHYGDSYNSPLHF	TGTGCCAGCCATTACGGGGACTCCTATAATTCACCCCTCCACTTT
-	TRBJ2-5	TRBV21-1	few	CASSKALIGSGWRETQYF	TGTGCCAGCAGCAAAGCGCTGATCGGATCAGGGTGGAGGGAGACCCAGTACTTC
TRBD2	TRBJ2-5	TRBV27	-	CACRGGEAQETQYF	TGTGCCTGTCGTGGGGGGGAGGCCCAAGAGACCCAGTACTTC
-	TRBJ1-4	TRBV12-3/TRBV12-4	many	CASSFGRRIGEKLFF	TGTGCCAGCAGTTTTGGTCGGCGAATCGGTGAAAAACTGTTTTTT
TRBD2	TRBJ2-3	TRBV28	few	CATIQRLAGADTQYF	TGTGCCACGATACAAAGACTAGCGGGAGCAGATACGCAGTATTTT
-	TRBJ2-5	TRBV29-1	-	CSVEDSHRLWSQYF	TGCAGCGTTGAAGATAGTCACAGGCTATGGTCCCAGTACTTC
-	TRBJ2-1	TRBV20-1	many	CSARVTSISEQFF	TGCAGTGCTAGAGTGACTAGTATCAGTGAGCAGTTCTTC
TRBD1	TRBJ1-1	TRBV5-1	-	CASSLAWGQVNTEAFF	TGCGCCAGCAGCTTGGCCTGGGGACAGGTGAACACTGAAGCTTTCTTT
-	TRBJ1-5	TRBV10-3	-	CAISPNQGQPQHF	TGTGCCATCAGTCCCAATCAGGGGCAGCCCCAGCATTTT
-	TRBJ2-1	TRBV28	many	CASSFRLLYNEQFF	TGTGCCAGCAGTTTCCGTCTCCTCTACAATGAGCAGTTCTTC
-	TRBJ2-7	TRBV5-1	few	CASSLETRSYEQYF	TGCGCCAGCAGCTTGGAAACTCGCTCCTACGAGCAGTACTTC
-	TRBJ1-3	TRBV6-5	-	CASSYSSLTSSGNTIYF	TGTGCCAGCAGTTACTCGTCTTTGACCAGCTCTGGAAACACCATATATTTT
TRBD2	TRBJ2-1	TRBV4-2	-	CASSQDALVGGRYNEQFF	TGTGCCAGCAGCCAAGACGCCCTAGTCGGCGGGAGATACAATGAGCAGTTCTTC
-	TRBJ2-1	TRBV29-1	many	CSVEGGLFYNEQFF	TGCAGCGTTGAGGGGGGACTTTTCTACAATGAGCAGTTCTTC
-	TRBJ2-5	TRBV29-1	-	CSAHRHDGTQYF	TGCAGCGCCCACCGACATGACGGAACCCAGTACTTC
TRBD1	TRBJ1-5	TRBV28	-	CASSPTGLQPQHF	TGTGCCAGCAGTCCGACAGGGCTTCAGCCCCAGCATTTT
-	TRBJ2-1	TRBV9	-	CASSARVNEQFF	TGTGCCAGCAGCGCCAGGGTCAATGAGCAGTTCTTC
-	TRBJ1-5	TRBV4-1	-	CASSQDRTEDQPQHF	TGCGCCAGCAGCCAAGATCGCACAGAAGATCAGCCCCAGCATTTT
-	TRBJ2-1	TRBV4-2	many	CASSRQPQSSYNEQFF	TGTGCCAGCAGCCGCCAGCCCCAGAGCTCCTACAATGAGCAGTTCTTC
-	TRBJ1-1	TRBV4-2	-	CASSVVGNTEAFF	TGTGCCAGCAGCGTCGTAGGGAACACTGAAGCTTTCTTT
-	TRBJ2-4	TRBV4-2	many	CASSKELAKNIQYF	TGTGCCAGCAGCAAGGAGCTAGCCAAAAACATTCAGTACTTC
-	TRBJ2-5	TRBV15	-	CATSREGAGETQYF	TGTGCCACCAGCAGAGAGGGGGCAGGAGAGACCCAGTACTTC
-	TRBJ1-6	TRBV21-1	-	CASSPPGADSPLHF	TGTGCCAGCAGCCCCCCAGGGGCGGATTCACCCCTCCACTTT
TRBD1	TRBJ2-5	TRBV7-7	few	CASSPWTGAQETQYF	TGTGCTAGCAGCCCGTGGACAGGGGCCCAAGAGACCCAGTACTTC
-	TRBJ2-7	TRBV7-9	few	CASTEASYEQYF	TGTGCCAGCACCGAGGCCTCCTACGAGCAGTACTTC
-	TRBJ1-5	TRBV21-1	many	CASSTQDRYRNQPQHF	TGTGCCAGCAGCACTCAAGACAGATATCGCAATCAGCCCCAGCATTTT
TRBD2	TRBJ2-2	TRBV4-3	-	CASSQDRSGSATGELFF	TGCGCCAGCAGCCAAGATCGGAGCGGGAGTGCTACCGGGGAGCTGTTTTTT